This passage covers 11 T cell receptor beta chains from one sample sequenced in a study of early T cells in non-severe SARS-CoV-2 infection. TCRdb itself ran the 5' RACE reads through MiXCR, one entry per CDR3 protein. This table holds tens of thousands of distinct CDR3 sequences, less than 8% found once. Sample: whole blood. These receptors all come from an adult who was a healthcare worker with PCR-confirmed SARS-CoV-2 infection or an uninfected control (not recorded which).

This clonotype has a count of ten or more. This chain links TRBV29-1 with TRBJ1-1, with 8 bases that match TRBD1. CDR3 size: 14 residues. V trimming: 2 bases; J trimming: 5 bases; junction bases outside the gene matches: 7. CDR1 is SQVTM, CDR2 ANQGSEA, per germline. CDR3 region: CSVETRTGRTEAFF. The CDR3 nucleotides read TGCAGCGTTGAAACCCGGACAGGGAGAACTGAAGCTTTCTTT. Filled out from reference TRBV29-1 and TRBJ1-1, the complete variable domain reads SAVISQKPSRDICQRGTSLTIQCQVDSQVTMMFWYRQQPGQSLTLIATANQGSEATYESGFVIDKFPISRPNLTFSTLTVSNMSPEDSSIYLCSVETRTGRTEAFFGQGTRLTVV.

There are a few counts of this clonotype. This rearrangement joins TRBV6-6 to TRBJ2-2, with 12 bases that match TRBD2. With V trimmed by 2 bases and J by 15 bases, 7 bases remained unmatched. The CDR3 is 14 residues long. CDR1 and CDR2 (germline): MNHNY, SVGAGI (reference sequence). CDR3 DNA: TGTGCCAGCAGTTACACGACTAGCGGGAGTTGGATGTTTTTT. Residues: CASSYTTSGSWMFF.

With regard to this clonotype: The junction departs from the called germline gene at one end, perhaps through a read error. The rearrangement joins TRBV4-2 to TRBJ2-7; 9 positions agree with TRBD2. Germline loops: CDR1 LGHNA, CDR2 YNFKEQ. The CDR3 is made up of 16 amino acids. CDR3 coding DNA: TGTACCAGCAGCCAAGTGGTAGCGGGGGCCGCTTACGAGCAGTACTTC. It specifies CTSSQVVAGAAYEQYF.

V and J are TRBV6-5 and TRBJ1-2; 10 bases are shared with TRBD1. CDR3 length: 14 amino acids. The V gene end was trimmed by 0 bases and the J gene end by 6 bases; junction bases not matched to a gene: 1. The germline V gene encodes CDR1 MNHEY and CDR2 SVGAGI. CDR3 sequence (DNA): TGTGCCAGCAGTTACTCGGACAGGGGGAATGGCTACACCTTC. Protein: CASSYSDRGNGYTF.

The V gene is TRBV6-6, the J gene TRBJ2-7; D is perhaps TRBD2 (6 bases). The CDR3 is 16 amino acids. The germline gives CDR1 MNHNY, CDR2 SVGAGI (reference sequence). Between the trimmed V and J ends, which lost 0 bases and 7 bases, there was a span of 19 bases. The CDR3 spells CASSYSTSAGWGEQYF. The CDR3 DNA follows: TGTGCCAGCAGTTACTCGACTTCAGCGGGCTGGGGGGAGCAGTACTTC.

The chain recombines TRBV7-6 with TRBJ2-7; D gene unclear. This CDR3 is 13 amino acids long. Germline V lookup: CDR1 SGHVS, CDR2 FNYEAQ. Trimming left V 1 base short and J 4 bases short, with 8 bases between. CDR3 residues: CASSLEGVYEQYF. CDR3 nucleotides: TGTGCCAGCAGCTTAGAGGGTGTGTACGAGCAGTACTTC. Looking up the rest from reference TRBV7-6 and TRBJ2-7 gives the full variable domain: GAGVSQSPRYKVTKRGQDVALRCDPISGHVSLYWYRQALGQGPEFLTYFNYEAQQDKSGLPNDRFSAERPEGSISTLTIQRTEQRDSAMYRCASSLEGVYEQYFGPGTRLTVT.

V and J are TRBV7-2 and TRBJ1-6; weak D call: TRBD1 (6 bases). This CDR3 region has 14 residues. Germline V gene lookup returns CDR1 SGHTA and CDR2 FQGNSA. Trimming took 3 bases from V and 9 from J, leaving 12 bases between them. The CDR3 DNA is TGTGCCAGCAGCTTCGGACAGAACGCTTCACCCCTCCACTTT. This codes for CASSFGQNASPLHF.

This clonotype was observed a few times. The chain carries TRBV19 and TRBJ2-3; TRBD1 aligns across 7 bases. This CDR3 contains 16 residues. With V trimmed by 6 bases and J by 0 bases, 9 bases remained unmatched. Looked up from germline, CDR1 is LNHDA and CDR2 is SQIVND (reference sequence). Written as DNA, the CDR3 is TGTGCCAGTAGCCCTAGACAGGGTTATAGCACAGATACGCAGTATTTT. This codes for CASSPRQGYSTDTQYF. Using reference TRBV19 and TRBJ2-3 for the parts outside the CDR3, the full variable domain is DGGITQSPKYLFRKEGQNVTLSCEQNLNHDAMYWYRQDPGQGLRLIYYSQIVNDFQKGDIAEGYSVSREKKESFPLTVTSAQKNPTAFYLCASSPRQGYSTDTQYFGPGTRLTVL.

This clonotype was detected ten times or more. This sequence joins TRBV7-9 and TRBJ1-4; D gene ambiguous. The CDR3 contains 12 residues. Germline loops: CDR1 SEHNR, CDR2 FQNEAQ (reference sequence). V was trimmed by 3 bases and J by 8 bases, leaving 7 bases between them. Written as DNA, the CDR3 is TGTGCCAGCAGCTTGAACGCGGAAAAACTGTTTTTT. Protein sequence: CASSLNAEKLFF.

This clonotype has a count of ten or more. V is TRBV7-8 and J is TRBJ2-4, with 12 bases that match TRBD2. CDR3 length: 19 residues. The germline CDR1 and CDR2 sequences are SGHVS and FQNEAQ. Unmatched junction bases numbered 8, after V lost 1 base and J lost 1 base. The CDR3 protein is CASSLEPSGGARAKNIQYF. CDR3 nucleotide sequence: TGTGCCAGCAGCTTAGAACCTAGCGGGGGGGCCCGGGCCAAAAACATTCAGTACTTC.

At least ten counts were recorded for this clonotype. This rearrangement joins TRBV20-1 to TRBJ2-3, with TRBD1 matching over 7 bases. The junction had 8 bases not matched to a gene; V was cut back by 1 base and J by 4 bases. Per germline, CDR1 DFQATT and CDR2 SNEGSKA (reference sequence). The CDR3 spans 15 residues. The CDR3 DNA reads TGCAGTGCTAGAGCCCGACAGGGAACGCCAGATACGCAGTATTTT. It yields the protein CSARARQGTPDTQYF.